Following are 23 T cell receptor beta chains from one sample sequenced in a study of graft-versus-host responses after intestinal transplantation. The data were produced by immunoSEQ multiplex PCR, yet TCRdb's version contains in-frame clones alone and is incomplete. The sample records about 25,000 clones, around 94% being singletons. The sequences come from PBMCs, collected 30 days after intestinal transplant. Receptor source: a human patient who received an intestinal transplant, so some T cells may come from the graft donor.

This chain uses TRBV9 with TRBJ2-7, with 10 bases fitting TRBD2. V was pared by 0 bases and J by 3 bases, with 3 bases of the junction left unmatched. Germline V gene data show CDR1 as SGDLS and CDR2 as YYNGEE. CDR3 size: 15 residues. CDR3 DNA sequence: TGTGCCAGCAGCGTAGGTTCTAGCGGGAGCTACGAGCAGTACTTC. Translated, it gives CASSVGSSGSYEQYF. The full variable domain, with the rest looked up from reference TRBV9 and TRBJ2-7, is DSGVTQTPKHLITATGQRVTLRCSPRSGDLSVYWYQQSLDQGLQFLIQYYNGEERAKGNILERFSAQQFPDLHSELNLSSLELGDSALYFCASSVGSSGSYEQYFGPGTRLTVT.

The CDR3 DNA reads TGTGCCAGCAGTCGGTTCGGGAGGAACTATCAAGAGACCCAGTACTTC. This translates into CASSRFGRNYQETQYF. This chain uses TRBV27 with TRBJ2-5; 7 bases align to TRBD2. J lost 2 bases, V lost 5 bases, and 11 bases had no gene match. The V gene's germline CDR1 is MNHEY and CDR2 SMNVEV (reference sequence). CDR3 length: 16 residues.

J is TRBJ1-1 and V is TRBV7-2; TRBD1 is a possible D gene (6 bases). The V gene's germline CDR1 is SGHTA and CDR2 FQGNSA. The CDR3 is made up of 15 amino acids. Trimming left V 5 bases short and J 5 bases short, with 18 bases between. CDR3 region: CASSLKGGATTEAFF. The CDR3 coding sequence is TGTGCCAGCAGCCTGAAAGGGGGGGCTACGACTGAAGCTTTCTTT.

The rearrangement joins TRBV28 to TRBJ1-6; D not certain. This CDR3 region has 15 residues. In germline, CDR1 is MDHEN, CDR2 SYDVKM. V was clipped by 1 base and J by 9 bases, with 13 bases between them. CDR3 DNA sequence: TGTGCCAGCAGTTTATTGACCCTGGTTGGTTCACCCCTCCACTTT. It translates to CASSLLTLVGSPLHF.

The chain carries TRBV9 and TRBJ2-7; D possibly uses TRBD1 or TRBD2 (6 bases each). Looked up from germline, CDR1 is SGDLS and CDR2 is YYNGEE. The CDR3 extends over 15 amino acids. V lost 6 bases, J lost 4 bases, and 20 bases lay in between. The CDR3: CASTPGATPHYEQYF. The CDR3 DNA reads TGTGCCAGCACTCCGGGGGCTACTCCCCATTACGAGCAGTACTTC.

The chain couples TRBV7-9 to TRBJ1-1; D might be TRBD1 (5 bases). Trimming removed 5 bases at V and 3 bases at J, with 16 bases between. CDR3 size: 15 residues. CDR1 SEHNR and CDR2 FQNEAQ come from the germline V gene (reference sequence). CDR3 nucleotide sequence: TGTGCCAGCAGCCAAGGGGCCCTAATAGACACTGAAGCTTTCTTT. Protein: CASSQGALIDTEAFF.

The V call is TRBV4-1, the J call TRBJ2-1; D might be TRBD2 (6 bases). Germline V gene lookup returns CDR1 MGHRA and CDR2 YSYEKL. The V end lost 0 bases, the J end lost 3 bases, and 12 bases lay between the germline ends. The CDR3 runs to 16 residues. This CDR3 is CASSQDRVGGYNEQFF. The CDR3 DNA sequence: TGCGCCAGCAGCCAAGATCGGGTCGGGGGCTACAATGAGCAGTTCTTC.

The V and J genes are TRBV13 and TRBJ2-3; the D gene is possibly TRBD1 (6 bases). Per the germline V gene, CDR1 is PRHDT and CDR2 is FYEKMQ (reference sequence). The CDR3 extends over 14 amino acids. The ends were cut back, 4 bases at V and 4 bases at J, with 12 bases in the middle. CDR3 residues: CASSSTGLADTQYF. For the CDR3, the DNA is TGTGCCAGCAGCTCTACAGGGTTGGCAGATACGCAGTATTTT. Using reference TRBV13 and TRBJ2-3 for the parts outside the CDR3, the full variable domain is AAGVIQSPRHLIKEKRETATLKCYPIPRHDTVYWYQQGPGQDPQFLISFYEKMQSDKGSIPDRFSAQQFSDYHSELNMSSLELGDSALYFCASSSTGLADTQYFGPGTRLTVL.

V is TRBV19 and J is TRBJ1-1; D gene uncertain. CDR1 and CDR2 (germline): LNHDA, SQIVND (reference sequence). V lost 6 bases and J lost 1, with 6 bases in between. The CDR3 runs 12 residues. The CDR3 nucleotides read TGTGCCAGTAGCCTACGGAACACTGAAGCTTTCTTT. Protein sequence: CASSLRNTEAFF.

The V and J genes are TRBV5-1 and TRBJ2-1; TRBD2 agrees at 12 bases. The CDR3 is 16 residues long. V lost 4 bases, J lost 13 bases, and 15 bases stayed unmatched. Germline V gene data show CDR1 as SGHRS and CDR2 as YFSETQ. DNA of the CDR3: TGCGCCAGCAGCCCCGCCGGGACAGCTAGCGGGGGGGGTCAGTTCTTC. Amino acid sequence: CASSPAGTASGGGQFF.

With respect to this clone: A junction boundary mismatches the germline segment, possibly from a read error. This chain connects TRBV27 to TRBJ2-7, with a tentative D call TRBD2 (6 bases). Germline V lookup: CDR1 MNHEY, CDR2 SMNVEV (reference sequence). This CDR3 is 15 amino acids long. The CDR3 nucleotides read TGTGCCAGCAGGGTAGACGGGGGAGTCCTCTACGAGCAGTGCTTC. As protein: CASRVDGGVLYEQCF.

The CDR3 DNA reads TGTGCCAGCAGCCTCCGGGACCGAAATTTGAACACTGAAGCTTTCTTT. This translates into CASSLRDRNLNTEAFF. This sequence joins TRBV7-8 and TRBJ1-1; possible D gene TRBD1, 5 bases. The CDR3 runs 16 residues. V was pared by 5 bases and J by 0 bases, with 16 bases between. Per germline, CDR1 SGHVS and CDR2 FQNEAQ.

The V gene is TRBV28, the J gene TRBJ2-7; 11 bases are a match to TRBD2. The CDR3 has 16 amino acids. In germline, CDR1 is MDHEN, CDR2 SYDVKM. Trimming took 1 base from V and 3 from J; bases not matched to a gene: 5. The CDR3 coding sequence is TGTGCCAGCAGTTTATATGTCGGGACTAGCGGCTACGAGCAGTACTTC. Protein product: CASSLYVGTSGYEQYF.

The rearrangement joins TRBV28 to TRBJ2-7; the D gene is possibly TRBD1 (6 bases). The germline V gene has CDR1 MDHEN and CDR2 SYDVKM. Trimming removed 3 bases from V and 3 bases from J, with 18 bases in between. The CDR3 runs to 16 residues. CDR3 nucleotide sequence: TGTGCCAGCAGTTTCAAATCAGGGGTTGGGTTCTACGAGCAGTACTTC. The encoded protein is CASSFKSGVGFYEQYF. Supplemented by reference TRBV28 and TRBJ2-7, the full variable domain reads DVKVTQSSRYLVKRTGEKVFLECVQDMDHENMFWYRQDPGLGLRLIYFSYDVKMKEKGDIPEGYSVSREKKERFSLILESASTNQTSMYLCASSFKSGVGFYEQYFGPGTRLTVT.

V gene TRBV7-2 combines with J gene TRBJ1-2, with no clear D. Germline assignment: CDR1 SGHTA and CDR2 FQGNSA. Trimming removed 4 bases from V and 7 bases from J, with 7 bases in between. This CDR3 is built from 11 residues. The CDR3 DNA sequence: TGTGCCAGCAGCTCCTCAGCTGGCTACACCTTC. Residues: CASSSSAGYTF. The full variable domain, in which reference TRBV7-2 and TRBJ1-2 provide the parts outside the CDR3, is GAGVSQSPSNKVTEKGKDVELRCDPISGHTALYWYRQSLGQGLEFLIYFQGNSAPDKSGLPSDRFSAERTGGSVSTLTIQRTQQEDSAVYLCASSSSAGYTFGSGTRLTVV.

The chain has TRBV19 and TRBJ2-3; 9 nucleotides line up with TRBD1. This CDR3 has 12 residues. The germline gives CDR1 LNHDA, CDR2 SQIVND (reference sequence). V dropped 1 base and J dropped 13; count of bases not matched to a gene: 3. CDR3 coding DNA: TGTGCCAGTAGTATAGCGGGGGACAGGGAGTATTTT. It codes for CASSIAGDREYF. The whole variable domain, filled in from reference TRBV19 and TRBJ2-3, reads DGGITQSPKYLFRKEGQNVTLSCEQNLNHDAMYWYRQDPGQGLRLIYYSQIVNDFQKGDIAEGYSVSREKKESFPLTVTSAQKNPTAFYLCASSIAGDREYFGPGTRLTVL.

The chain recombines TRBV9 with TRBJ2-6; no reliable D call. Trimming removed 0 bases from V and 1 base from J, with 2 bases in between. CDR3 size: 14 residues. The germline V gene has CDR1 SGDLS and CDR2 YYNGEE. The CDR3 spells CASSVGSGANVLTF. The CDR3 coding sequence is TGTGCCAGCAGCGTAGGTTCTGGGGCCAACGTCCTGACTTTC.

The V call is TRBV10-3, the J call TRBJ1-3, with TRBD1 matching over 8 bases. Unmatched junction bases numbered 5, after V lost 7 bases and J lost 0 bases. This CDR3 contains 15 residues. Germline CDR1 reads ENHRY; CDR2 reads SYGVKD. In DNA form, the CDR3 reads TGTGCCATCACCGCAACAGGGGGCTCTGGAAACACCATATATTTT. Translation gives CAITATGGSGNTIYF.

The J gene is TRBJ1-2, the V gene TRBV5-6; 9 positions match TRBD1. This CDR3 has 15 residues. Germline values: CDR1 SGHDT, CDR2 YYEEEE. V was clipped by 4 bases and J by 3 bases; unmatched bases: 7. CDR3 residues: CASSPGGQGDYGYTF. The CDR3 DNA is TGTGCCAGCAGCCCCGGGGGACAGGGAGACTATGGCTACACCTTC. The whole variable domain, remainder taken from reference TRBV5-6 and TRBJ1-2, is DAGVTQSPTHLIKTRGQQVTLRCSPKSGHDTVSWYQQALGQGPQFIFQYYEEEERQRGNFPDRFSGHQFPNYSSELNVNALLLGDSALYLCASSPGGQGDYGYTFGSGTRLTVV.

The V call is TRBV27, the J call TRBJ1-6, with D unclear. V was trimmed by 0 bases and J by 14 bases, leaving 11 bases between them. The CDR3 sequence is 13 residues long. Germline loops: CDR1 MNHEY, CDR2 SMNVEV (reference sequence). CDR3: CASSLSRPGTLHF. CDR3 DNA sequence: TGTGCCAGCAGTTTATCTCGTCCCGGCACCCTCCACTTT.

Details on this clone: Compared with germline, one end of the junction differs, possibly owing to a read error. The chain employs TRBV11-2 and TRBJ1-2; D gene uncertain. The CDR3 sequence is 11 residues long. Germline V lookup: CDR1 SGHAT, CDR2 FQNNGV. This chain's CDR3 is CANSSGYGYTF. CDR3 nucleotide sequence: TGTGCCAACAGCTCGGGCTATGGCTACACCTTC.

This rearrangement joins TRBV28 to TRBJ1-4; D is unresolved. Germline V CDR1 and CDR2: MDHEN, SYDVKM. Between the trimmed V and J ends, which lost 10 bases and 0 bases, there was a span of 9 bases. The CDR3 sequence is 13 residues long. The CDR3 DNA sequence: TGTGCCACCCGGGGTGCAACTAATGAAAAACTGTTTTTT. It encodes CATRGATNEKLFF.

The V gene is TRBV28, the J gene TRBJ1-2, with 7 bases fitting TRBD1. The J segment lost 0 bases and the V segment lost 2 bases, leaving 6 bases of the junction unmatched. The CDR3 spans 16 residues. Germline V CDR1 and CDR2: MDHEN, SYDVKM. The CDR3 protein is CASSLPRQGANYGYTF. CDR3 in DNA: TGTGCCAGCAGTTTACCCCGACAGGGCGCTAACTATGGCTACACCTTC.